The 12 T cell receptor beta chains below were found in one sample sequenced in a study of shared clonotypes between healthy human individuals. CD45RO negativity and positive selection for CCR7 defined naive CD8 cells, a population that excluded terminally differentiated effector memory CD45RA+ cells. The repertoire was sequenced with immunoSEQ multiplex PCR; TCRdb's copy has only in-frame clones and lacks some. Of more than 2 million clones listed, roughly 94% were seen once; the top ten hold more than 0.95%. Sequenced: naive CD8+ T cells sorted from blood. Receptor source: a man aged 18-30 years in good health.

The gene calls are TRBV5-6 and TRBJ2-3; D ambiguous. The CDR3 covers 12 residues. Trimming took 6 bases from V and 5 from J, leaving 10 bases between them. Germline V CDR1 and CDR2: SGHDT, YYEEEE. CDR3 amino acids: CASTRLLDTQYF. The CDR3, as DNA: TGTGCCAGCACCAGACTCCTAGATACGCAGTATTTT.

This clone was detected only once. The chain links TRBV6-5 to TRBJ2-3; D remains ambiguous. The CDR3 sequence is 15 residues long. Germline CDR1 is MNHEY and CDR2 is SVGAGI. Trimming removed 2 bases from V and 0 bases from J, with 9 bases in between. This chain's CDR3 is CASSYTQPSTDTQYF. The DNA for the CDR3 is TGTGCCAGCAGTTACACCCAGCCTAGCACAGATACGCAGTATTTT.

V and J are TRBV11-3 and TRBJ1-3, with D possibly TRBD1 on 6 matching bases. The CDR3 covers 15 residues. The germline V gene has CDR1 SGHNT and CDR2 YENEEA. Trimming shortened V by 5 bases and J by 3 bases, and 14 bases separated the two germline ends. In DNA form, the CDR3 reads TGTGCCAGCAGCGACGGGGGCGCGCGTGGAAACACCATATATTTT. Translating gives CASSDGGARGNTIYF.

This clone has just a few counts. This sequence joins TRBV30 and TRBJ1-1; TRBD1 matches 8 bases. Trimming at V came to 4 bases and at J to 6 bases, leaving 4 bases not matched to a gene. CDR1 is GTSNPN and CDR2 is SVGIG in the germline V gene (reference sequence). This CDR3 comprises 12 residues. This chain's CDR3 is CAWNRGEPEAFF. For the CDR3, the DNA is TGTGCCTGGAACAGGGGGGAGCCTGAAGCTTTCTTT. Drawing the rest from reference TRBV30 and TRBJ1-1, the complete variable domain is SQTIHQWPATLVQPVGSPLSLECTVEGTSNPNLYWYRQAAGRGLQLLFYSVGIGQISSEVPQNLSASRPQDRQFILSSKKLLLSDSGFYLCAWNRGEPEAFFGQGTRLTVV.

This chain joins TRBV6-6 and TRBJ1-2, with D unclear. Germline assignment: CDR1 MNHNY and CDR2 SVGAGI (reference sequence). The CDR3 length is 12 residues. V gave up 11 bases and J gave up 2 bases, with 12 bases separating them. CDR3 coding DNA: TGTGCCTCTCAACAACTCAACTATGGCTACACCTTC. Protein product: CASQQLNYGYTF.

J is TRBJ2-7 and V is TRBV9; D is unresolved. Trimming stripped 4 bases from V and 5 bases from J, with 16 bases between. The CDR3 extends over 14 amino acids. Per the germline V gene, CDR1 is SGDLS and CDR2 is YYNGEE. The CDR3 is CASSPDRSWDEQYF. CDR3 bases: TGTGCCAGCAGCCCAGACCGTAGTTGGGACGAGCAGTACTTC.

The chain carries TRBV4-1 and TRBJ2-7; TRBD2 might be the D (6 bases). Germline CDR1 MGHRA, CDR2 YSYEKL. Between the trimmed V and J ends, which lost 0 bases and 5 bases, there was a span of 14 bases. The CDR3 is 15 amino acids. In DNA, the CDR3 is TGCGCCAGCAGCCAAGATCCGGGGGATTACGACGAGCAGTACTTC. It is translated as CASSQDPGDYDEQYF.

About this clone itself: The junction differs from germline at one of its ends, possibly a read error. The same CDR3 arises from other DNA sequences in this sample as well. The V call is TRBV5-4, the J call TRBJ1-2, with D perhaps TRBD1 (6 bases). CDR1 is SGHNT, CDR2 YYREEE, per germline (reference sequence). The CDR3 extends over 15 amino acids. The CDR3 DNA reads TGTGCCAGCAGCTTGGCGGCCAGGGGAGGGTATGGTTACACCTTC. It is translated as CASSLAARGGYGYTF. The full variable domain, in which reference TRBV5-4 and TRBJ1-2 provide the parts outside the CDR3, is ETGVTQSPTHLIKTRGQQVTLRCSSQSGHNTVSWYQQALGQGPQFIFQYYREEENGRGNFPPRFSGLQFPNYSSELNVNALELDDSALYLCASSLAARGGYGYTFGSGTRLTVV.

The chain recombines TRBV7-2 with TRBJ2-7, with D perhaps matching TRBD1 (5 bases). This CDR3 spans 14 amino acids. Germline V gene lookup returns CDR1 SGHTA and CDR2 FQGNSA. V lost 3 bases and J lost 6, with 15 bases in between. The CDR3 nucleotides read TGTGCCAGCAGCTTTCGGTCAGGGCCGGGCGAGCAGTACTTC. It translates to CASSFRSGPGEQYF. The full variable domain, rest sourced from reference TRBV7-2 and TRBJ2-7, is GAGVSQSPSNKVTEKGKDVELRCDPISGHTALYWYRQSLGQGLEFLIYFQGNSAPDKSGLPSDRFSAERTGGSVSTLTIQRTQQEDSAVYLCASSFRSGPGEQYFGPGTRLTVT.

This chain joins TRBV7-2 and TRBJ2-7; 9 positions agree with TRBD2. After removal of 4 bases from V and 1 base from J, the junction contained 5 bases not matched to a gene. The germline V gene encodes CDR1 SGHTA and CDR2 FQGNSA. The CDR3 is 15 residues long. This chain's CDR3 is CASSWTSADSYEQYF. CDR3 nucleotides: TGTGCCAGCAGCTGGACTAGCGCGGATTCCTACGAGCAGTACTTC.

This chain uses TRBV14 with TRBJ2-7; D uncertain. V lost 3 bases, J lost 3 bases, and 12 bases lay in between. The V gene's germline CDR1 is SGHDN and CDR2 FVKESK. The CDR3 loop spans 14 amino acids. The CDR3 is CASSHLSEDYEQYF. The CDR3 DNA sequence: TGTGCCAGCAGCCACCTCTCAGAGGACTACGAGCAGTACTTC.

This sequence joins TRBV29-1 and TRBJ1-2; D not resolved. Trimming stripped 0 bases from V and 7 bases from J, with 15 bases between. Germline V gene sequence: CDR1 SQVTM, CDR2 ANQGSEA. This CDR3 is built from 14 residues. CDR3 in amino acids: CSVEDTIKVVGYTF. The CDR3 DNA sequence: TGCAGCGTTGAAGATACAATAAAAGTTGTTGGCTACACCTTC.